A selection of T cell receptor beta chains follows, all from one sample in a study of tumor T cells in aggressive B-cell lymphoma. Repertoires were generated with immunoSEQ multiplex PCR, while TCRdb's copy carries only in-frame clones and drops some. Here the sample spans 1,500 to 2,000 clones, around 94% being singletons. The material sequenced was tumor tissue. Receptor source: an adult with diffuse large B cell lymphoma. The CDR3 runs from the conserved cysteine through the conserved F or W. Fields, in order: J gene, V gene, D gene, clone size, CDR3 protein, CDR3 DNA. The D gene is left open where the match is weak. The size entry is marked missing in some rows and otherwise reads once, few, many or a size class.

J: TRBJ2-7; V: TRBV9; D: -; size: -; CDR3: CASSVGGGTYEQYF; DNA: TGTGCCAGCAGCGTAGGTGGCGGGACCTACGAGCAGTACTTC
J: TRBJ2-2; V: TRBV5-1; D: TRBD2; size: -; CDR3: CASSLGSSAGANTGELFF; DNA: TGCGCCAGCAGCTTGGGGTCGAGCGCGGGAGCGAACACCGGGGAGCTGTTTTTT
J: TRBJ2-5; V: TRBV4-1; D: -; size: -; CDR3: CASSPGELQETQYF; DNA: TGCGCCAGCAGCCCGGGGGAACTACAAGAGACCCAGTACTTC
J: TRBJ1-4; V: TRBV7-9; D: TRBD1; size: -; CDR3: CASSRDSSNEKLFF; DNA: TGTGCCAGCAGCCGGGACAGCTCCAATGAAAAACTGTTTTTT
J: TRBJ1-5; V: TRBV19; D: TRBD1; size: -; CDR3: CASSTTGQNQPQHF; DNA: TGTGCCAGTAGTACTACGGGACAGAATCAGCCCCAGCATTTT
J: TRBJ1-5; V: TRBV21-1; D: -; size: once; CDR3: CASSKVATPGEWPQHF; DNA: TGTGCCAGCAGCAAAGTTGCGACCCCAGGGGAATGGCCCCAGCATTTT
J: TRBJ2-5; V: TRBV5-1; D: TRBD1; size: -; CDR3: CASSLGARGETQYF; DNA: TGCGCCAGCAGCTTGGGCGCCAGGGGGGAGACCCAGTACTTC
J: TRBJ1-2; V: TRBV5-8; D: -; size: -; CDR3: CARPQEFYGYTF; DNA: TGTGCCAGACCACAGGAATTCTATGGCTACACCTTC
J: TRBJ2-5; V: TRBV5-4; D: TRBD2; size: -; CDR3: CASSSSGGETQYF; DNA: TGTGCCAGCAGCTCCTCGGGGGGGGAGACCCAGTACTTC
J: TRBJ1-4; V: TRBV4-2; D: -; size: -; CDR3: CASRNRRLTNEKLFF; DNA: TGTGCCAGCAGAAACAGGAGACTAACTAATGAAAAACTGTTTTTT
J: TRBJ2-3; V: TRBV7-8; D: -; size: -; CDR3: CASSPQAESTDTQYF; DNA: TGTGCCAGCAGCCCGCAAGCGGAGAGCACAGATACGCAGTATTTT
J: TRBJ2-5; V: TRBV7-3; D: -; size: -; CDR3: CASSLGEADQETQYF; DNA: TGTGCCAGCAGCTTGGGAGAAGCGGACCAAGAGACCCAGTACTTC
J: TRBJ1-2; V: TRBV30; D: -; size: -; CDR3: CAWKLAGTNYGYTF; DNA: TGTGCCTGGAAGTTAGCTGGTACGAACTATGGCTACACCTTC
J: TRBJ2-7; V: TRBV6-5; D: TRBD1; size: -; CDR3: CASSAGTEYEQYF; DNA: TGTGCCAGCAGTGCCGGGACAGAATACGAGCAGTACTTC
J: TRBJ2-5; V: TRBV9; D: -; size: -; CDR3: CASSVGGDPGGETQYF; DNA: TGTGCCAGCAGCGTAGGGGGGGACCCAGGTGGGGAGACCCAGTACTTC
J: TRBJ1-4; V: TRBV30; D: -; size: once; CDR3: CAWGVGEKLFF; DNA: TGTGCCTGGGGAGTCGGTGAAAAACTGTTTTTT
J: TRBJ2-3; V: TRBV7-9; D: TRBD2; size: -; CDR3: CASSPGLAGRIDTQYF; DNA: TGTGCCAGCAGCCCCGGGCTAGCGGGAAGAATAGATACGCAGTATTTT
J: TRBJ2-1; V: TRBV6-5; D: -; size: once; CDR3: CASSYSTSGLYEQFF; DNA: TGTGCCAGCAGTTACTCGACTAGTGGATTATATGAGCAGTTCTTC
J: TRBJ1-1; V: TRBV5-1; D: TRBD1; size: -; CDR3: CASSFGTGGGGAFF; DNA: TGCGCCAGCAGCTTTGGGACAGGGGGCGGTGGGGCTTTCTTT
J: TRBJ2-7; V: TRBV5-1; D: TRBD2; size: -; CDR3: CASSFGLAGPYEQYF; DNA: TGCGCCAGCAGCTTTGGGCTAGCGGGACCCTACGAGCAGTACTTC
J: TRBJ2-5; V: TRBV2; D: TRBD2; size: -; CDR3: CARGTSGSQETQYF; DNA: TGTGCCAGAGGGACTAGCGGGAGTCAAGAGACCCAGTACTTC
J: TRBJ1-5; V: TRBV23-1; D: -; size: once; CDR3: CASSQVGGNQPQHF; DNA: TGCGCCAGCAGTCAGGTCGGCGGGAATCAGCCCCAGCATTTT
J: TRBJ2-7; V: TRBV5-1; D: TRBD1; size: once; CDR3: CASSLTGGPYEQYF; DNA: TGCGCCAGCAGCTTGACAGGGGGTCCCTACGAGCAGTACTTC
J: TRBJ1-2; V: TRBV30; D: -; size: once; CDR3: CAWSADSLIYGYTF; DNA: TGTGCCTGGAGCGCGGACAGCCTTATCTATGGCTACACCTTC
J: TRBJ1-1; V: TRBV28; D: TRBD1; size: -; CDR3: CASSLSRGLEAFF; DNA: TGTGCCAGCAGTTTGAGCAGGGGGCTTGAAGCTTTCTTT
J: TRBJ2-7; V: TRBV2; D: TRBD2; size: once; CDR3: CASTRSTSGTYEQYF; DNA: TGTGCCAGCACACGCAGCACTAGCGGTACCTACGAGCAGTACTTC
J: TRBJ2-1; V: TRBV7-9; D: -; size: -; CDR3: CASSAGLPLGNEQFF; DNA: TGTGCCAGCAGCGCGGGCCTCCCCTTGGGCAATGAGCAGTTCTTC
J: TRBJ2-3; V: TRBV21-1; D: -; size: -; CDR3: CASSTRDSFLHTHHTQYF; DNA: TGTGCCAGCAGCACTAGGGACAGCTTTCTACACACACACCATACGCAGTATTTT
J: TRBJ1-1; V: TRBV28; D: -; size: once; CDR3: CASSLSKGAAFF; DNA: TGTGCCAGCAGTTTGTCAAAAGGAGCAGCTTTCTTT
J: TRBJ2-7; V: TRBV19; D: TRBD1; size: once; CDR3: CASSAGQGGEQYF; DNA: TGTGCCAGTAGTGCCGGACAGGGAGGCGAGCAGTACTTC
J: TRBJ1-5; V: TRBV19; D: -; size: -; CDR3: CASSDRGEQPQHF; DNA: TGTGCCAGTAGCGATAGGGGCGAACAGCCCCAGCATTTT
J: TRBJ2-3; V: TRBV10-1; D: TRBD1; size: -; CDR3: CASSGNRGDTQYF; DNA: TGCGCCAGCAGTGGTAACAGGGGGGATACGCAGTATTTT
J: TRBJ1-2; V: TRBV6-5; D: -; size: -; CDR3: CASSYGQGYTF; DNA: TGTGCCAGCAGTTATGGTCAGGGCTACACCTTC
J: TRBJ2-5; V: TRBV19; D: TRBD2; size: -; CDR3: CASSHGTSGGEETQYF; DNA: TGTGCCAGTAGCCATGGGACTAGCGGGGGCGAAGAAACCCAGTACTTC
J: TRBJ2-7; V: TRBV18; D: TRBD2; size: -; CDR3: CASSVSGTYEQYF; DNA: TGTGCCAGCTCTGTTAGCGGGACCTACGAGCAGTACTTC
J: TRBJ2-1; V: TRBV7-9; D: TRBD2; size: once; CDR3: CASSLAAGGLSYNEQFF; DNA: TGTGCCAGCAGCTTAGCAGCGGGGGGGCTCTCCTACAATGAGCAGTTCTTC
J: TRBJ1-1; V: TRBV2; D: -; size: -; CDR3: CASSETRGQGAFF; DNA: TGTGCCAGCAGTGAGACCAGGGGTCAGGGGGCTTTCTTT
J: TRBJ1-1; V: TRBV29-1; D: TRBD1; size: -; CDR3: CSATGATEAFF; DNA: TGCAGCGCCACAGGGGCCACTGAAGCTTTCTTT
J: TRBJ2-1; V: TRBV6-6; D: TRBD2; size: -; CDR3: CASSYPEGLADNEQFF; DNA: TGTGCCAGCAGTTACCCTGAGGGACTAGCGGATAATGAGCAGTTCTTC
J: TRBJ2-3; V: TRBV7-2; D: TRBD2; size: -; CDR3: CASGQTSGSNTDTQYF; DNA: TGTGCCAGCGGCCAGACTAGCGGGAGTAACACAGATACGCAGTATTTT
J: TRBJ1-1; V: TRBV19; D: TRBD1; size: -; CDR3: CASTPGQGWGEAFF; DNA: TGTGCCAGTACCCCGGGACAGGGGTGGGGTGAAGCTTTCTTT
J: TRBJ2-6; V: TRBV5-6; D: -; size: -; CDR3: CASVAFKSQSRANVLTF; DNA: TGTGCCAGCGTAGCGTTCAAGTCACAAAGTCGGGCCAACGTCCTGACTTTC
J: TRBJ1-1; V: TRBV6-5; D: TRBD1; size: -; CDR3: CASMTGGGNTEAFF; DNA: TGTGCCAGCATGACAGGGGGTGGGAACACTGAAGCTTTCTTT
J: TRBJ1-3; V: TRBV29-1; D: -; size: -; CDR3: CSVALSSQGGTIYF; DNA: TGCAGCGTTGCCCTCAGCTCGCAGGGTGGTACCATATATTTT
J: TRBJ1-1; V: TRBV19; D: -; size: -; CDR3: CASSLGQLAEAFF; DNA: TGTGCCAGTAGTTTGGGGCAATTAGCTGAAGCTTTCTTT
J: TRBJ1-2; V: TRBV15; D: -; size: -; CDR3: CATRDGQGNYGYTF; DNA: TGTGCCACCAGAGACGGGCAGGGCAACTATGGCTACACCTTC
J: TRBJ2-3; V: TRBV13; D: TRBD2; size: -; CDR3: CASSPSGTTTDPQYF; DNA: TGTGCCAGCAGTCCCTCCGGGACTACCACAGATCCGCAGTATTTT
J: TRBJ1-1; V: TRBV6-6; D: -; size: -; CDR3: CASSQPRDTEAFF; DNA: TGTGCCAGCAGCCAGCCGAGGGACACTGAAGCTTTCTTT